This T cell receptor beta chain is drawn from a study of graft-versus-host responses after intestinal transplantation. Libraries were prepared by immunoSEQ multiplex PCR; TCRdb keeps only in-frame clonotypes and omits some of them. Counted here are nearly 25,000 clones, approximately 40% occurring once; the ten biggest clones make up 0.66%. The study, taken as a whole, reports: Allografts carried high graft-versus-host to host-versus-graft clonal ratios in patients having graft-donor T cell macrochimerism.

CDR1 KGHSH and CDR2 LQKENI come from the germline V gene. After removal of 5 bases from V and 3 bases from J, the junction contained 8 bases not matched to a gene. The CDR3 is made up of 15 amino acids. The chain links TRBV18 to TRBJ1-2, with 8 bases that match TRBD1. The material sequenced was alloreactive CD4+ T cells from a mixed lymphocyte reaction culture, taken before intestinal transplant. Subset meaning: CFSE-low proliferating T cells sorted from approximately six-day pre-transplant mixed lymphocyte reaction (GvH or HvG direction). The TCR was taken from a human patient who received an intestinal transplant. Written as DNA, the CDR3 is TGTGCCAGCTCATTGAAAATACAGGGGGACTATGGCTACACCTTC. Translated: CASSLKIQGDYGYTF.